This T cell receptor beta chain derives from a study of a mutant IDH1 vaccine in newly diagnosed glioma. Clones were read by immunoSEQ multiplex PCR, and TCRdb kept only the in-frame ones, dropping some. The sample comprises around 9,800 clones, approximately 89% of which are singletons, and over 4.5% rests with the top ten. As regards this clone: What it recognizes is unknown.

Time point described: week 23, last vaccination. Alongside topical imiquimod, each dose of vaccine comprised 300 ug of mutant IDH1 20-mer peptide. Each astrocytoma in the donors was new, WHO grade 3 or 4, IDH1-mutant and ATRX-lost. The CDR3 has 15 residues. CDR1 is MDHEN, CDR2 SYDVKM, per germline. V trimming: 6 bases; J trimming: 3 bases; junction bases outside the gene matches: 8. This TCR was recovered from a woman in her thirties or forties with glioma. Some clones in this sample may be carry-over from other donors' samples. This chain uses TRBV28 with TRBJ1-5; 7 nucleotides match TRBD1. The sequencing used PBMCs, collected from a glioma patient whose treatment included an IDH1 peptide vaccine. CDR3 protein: CASRPQGTPNQPQHF. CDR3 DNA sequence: TGTGCCAGCAGGCCACAGGGGACACCCAATCAGCCCCAGCATTTT.